A selection of T cell receptor beta chains follows, all from one sample in a study of T-cell memory formation after mild COVID-19. In TCRdb, the 5' RACE reads were re-called with MiXCR into one record per CDR3 protein. The table records around 34,000 distinct CDR3 sequences, approximately 8.3% of them present only once. The sample was PBMCs or a T cell subset sorted from them (not recorded which). The receptors were sampled from a man between 18 and 35 years old who had mild COVID-19 (a few samples of this study predate the infection). Cell type and time point are not known. The CDR3 runs from the conserved cysteine through the conserved F or W. Fields, in order: clone size, D gene, J gene, V gene, CDR3 DNA, CDR3 protein. A D gene is named only where the DNA matches it firmly. Part of the rows lack a size; the others show once, few, many or a class for expanded clones.

size: many
D: NA
J: TRBJ2-3
V: TRBV6-4
DNA: TGTGCCAGCAGTGACTCGTCTAGCGCCACAGATACGCAGTATTTT
CDR3: CASSDSSSATDTQYF

size: NA
D: NA
J: TRBJ1-1
V: TRBV18
DNA: TGTGCCAGCTCAGGGGCACAGGGAAGGACTGAAGCTTTCTTT
CDR3: CASSGAQGRTEAFF

size: NA
D: NA
J: TRBJ1-1
V: TRBV11-2
DNA: TGTGCCAGCAGGGGGATTACCACGTTACCGAACACTGAAGCTTTCTTT
CDR3: CASRGITTLPNTEAFF

size: medium-sized
D: NA
J: TRBJ2-5
V: TRBV20-1
DNA: TGCAGTGCTAGACTAGTTTCGGAGACCCAGTACTTC
CDR3: CSARLVSETQYF

size: many
D: NA
J: TRBJ2-5
V: TRBV25-1
DNA: TGTGCCAGCAGTGAACGCAGCAATCCCGCGAAAGAGACCCAGTACTTC
CDR3: CASSERSNPAKETQYF

size: NA
D: NA
J: TRBJ1-6
V: TRBV27
DNA: TGTGCCAGCAGTTCAACCCTCGGACCCGGGGATTCACCCCTCCACTTT
CDR3: CASSSTLGPGDSPLHF

size: many
D: NA
J: TRBJ1-6
V: TRBV2
DNA: TGTGCCAGCAATAGACAGGAGAGCGTTTCACCCCTCCACTTT
CDR3: CASNRQESVSPLHF

size: many
D: TRBD2
J: TRBJ2-2
V: TRBV6-5
DNA: TGTGCCAGCAGTTATTTCGGACTAGCGGGGTACTCCGGGGAGCTGTTTTTT
CDR3: CASSYFGLAGYSGELFF

size: many
D: NA
J: TRBJ1-5
V: TRBV3-1
DNA: TGTGCCAGCAGCCAAGCTGGATTGGATCAGCCCCAGCATTTT
CDR3: CASSQAGLDQPQHF

size: many
D: NA
J: TRBJ2-5
V: TRBV12-5
DNA: TGTGCTAGTGCCCGCAAGGGGTTGGATCGCCAAGAGACCCAGTACTTC
CDR3: CASARKGLDRQETQYF

size: many
D: NA
J: TRBJ1-5
V: TRBV6-4
DNA: TGTGCCAGCAGTGAAAGGGGAGGCAATCAGCCCCAGCATTTT
CDR3: CASSERGGNQPQHF

size: many
D: TRBD2
J: TRBJ2-1
V: TRBV7-9
DNA: TGTGCCAGCAGGGGTAGCGGGAAGGATGAGCAGTTCTTC
CDR3: CASRGSGKDEQFF

size: many
D: NA
J: TRBJ1-5
V: TRBV7-2
DNA: TGTGCCAGCAGCTTTGGACAGTTAACTTATCAGCCCCAGCATTTT
CDR3: CASSFGQLTYQPQHF

size: NA
D: NA
J: TRBJ1-1
V: TRBV6-6
DNA: TGTGCCAGCAGTTGGAGAACAGACACTGAAGCTTTCTTT
CDR3: CASSWRTDTEAFF

size: many
D: NA
J: TRBJ2-5
V: TRBV9
DNA: TGTGCCAGCAGCGTAGCGTCGGGACTAGAGACCCAGTACTTC
CDR3: CASSVASGLETQYF

size: many
D: NA
J: TRBJ2-7
V: TRBV6-2/TRBV6-3
DNA: TGTGCCAGCGGTATAAACGAGCAGTACTTC
CDR3: CASGINEQYF

size: many
D: TRBD1
J: TRBJ2-2
V: TRBV25-1
DNA: TGTGCCAGCAGGAGGGGCGCAGGGGGCGCGTCCACCGGGGAGCTGTTTTTT
CDR3: CASRRGAGGASTGELFF

size: few
D: NA
J: TRBJ2-7
V: TRBV19
DNA: TGTGCCAGTAGTACCCCAGGGCACCACTCCTACGAGCAGTACTTC
CDR3: CASSTPGHHSYEQYF

size: many
D: TRBD2
J: TRBJ2-5
V: TRBV7-7
DNA: TGTGCCAGCAGCCCCGAACTAGCGGGGGAGGGAGAGACCCAGTACTTC
CDR3: CASSPELAGEGETQYF

size: medium-sized
D: NA
J: TRBJ1-2
V: TRBV20-1
DNA: TGCAGTGCAGCGAGTGATAAGGATGGCTACACCTTC
CDR3: CSAASDKDGYTF

size: NA
D: NA
J: TRBJ1-6
V: TRBV7-2
DNA: TGTGCCAGCAGCATACAAGGGGGGGATTCACCCCTCCACTTT
CDR3: CASSIQGGDSPLHF

size: few
D: NA
J: TRBJ1-2
V: TRBV30
DNA: TGTGCCTGGAGTGCCCGGGAAGAGGGTGGATGGGGCTACACCTTC
CDR3: CAWSAREEGGWGYTF

size: NA
D: NA
J: TRBJ2-3
V: TRBV28
DNA: TGTGCCAGCAAAGGACCTCACCCTAGCACAGATACGCAGTATTTT
CDR3: CASKGPHPSTDTQYF

size: NA
D: NA
J: TRBJ2-3
V: TRBV3-2
DNA: TGTGCCAGCAGCCAAGAAATTAGCGGGGGCTCGGTGCATACGCAGTATTTT
CDR3: CASSQEISGGSVHTQYF

size: NA
D: NA
J: TRBJ2-7
V: TRBV24-1
DNA: TGTGCCACCCATACAGGGCGAGACGAGCAGTACTTC
CDR3: CATHTGRDEQYF

size: few
D: TRBD2
J: TRBJ2-1
V: TRBV11-1
DNA: TGTGCCAGCAGCTCTCGGGGGGAGTCAGGGATGGGTTACAATGAGCAGTTCTTC
CDR3: CASSSRGESGMGYNEQFF

size: many
D: NA
J: TRBJ1-1
V: TRBV20-1
DNA: TGCAGTGCTAGAGGTTGGATCGCCCGCCGGAACACTGAAGCTTTCTTT
CDR3: CSARGWIARRNTEAFF

size: many
D: TRBD1
J: TRBJ1-2
V: TRBV6-6
DNA: TGTGCCAGCAGTCATCAGGTCCGGGACAGGGGCGGCTACACCTTC
CDR3: CASSHQVRDRGGYTF

size: NA
D: NA
J: TRBJ1-5
V: TRBV7-2
DNA: TGTGCCAGCAGCCCCACAGGGCTTTATCAGCCCCAGCATTTT
CDR3: CASSPTGLYQPQHF

size: NA
D: NA
J: TRBJ1-4
V: TRBV10-3
DNA: TGTGCCATCAGTGCCGAACAGGGAGATGAAAAACTGTTTTTT
CDR3: CAISAEQGDEKLFF

size: NA
D: NA
J: TRBJ1-2
V: TRBV4-1
DNA: TGCGCCAGCAGCCAAGTGATGTCCAACTATGGCTACACCTTC
CDR3: CASSQVMSNYGYTF

size: few
D: TRBD1
J: TRBJ1-2
V: TRBV11-3
DNA: TGTGCCAGCAGCTTAGATCGGACAGGCTATGGCTACACCTTC
CDR3: CASSLDRTGYGYTF

size: many
D: NA
J: TRBJ2-3
V: TRBV3-1
DNA: TGTGCCAGCAGCCTTACTAGCTCCGAAGATACGCAGTATTTT
CDR3: CASSLTSSEDTQYF

size: many
D: TRBD1
J: TRBJ2-3
V: TRBV10-3
DNA: TGTGCCATCAGCCTGGACAGGCGACTGCAGTATTTT
CDR3: CAISLDRRLQYF

size: many
D: TRBD2
J: TRBJ2-1
V: TRBV5-1
DNA: TGCGCCAGCAGCCCGGAGGGACTAGCGGGGGGTATTTACAATGAGCAGTTCTTC
CDR3: CASSPEGLAGGIYNEQFF

size: NA
D: NA
J: TRBJ1-5
V: TRBV4-1
DNA: TGCGCCAGCAGCCAACGCGTCAATCAGCCCCAGCATTTT
CDR3: CASSQRVNQPQHF

size: many
D: NA
J: TRBJ1-1
V: TRBV29-1
DNA: TGCAGCGTGACGAACACTGAAGCTTTCTTT
CDR3: CSVTNTEAFF

size: many
D: NA
J: TRBJ2-5
V: TRBV10-3
DNA: TGTGCCATCGGCGGCAGTACCTCAGAGGGGGAGACCCAGTACTTC
CDR3: CAIGGSTSEGETQYF

size: many
D: NA
J: TRBJ2-6
V: TRBV7-3
DNA: TGTGCCAGCAGGGACGGTACTGCGGGGGCCAACGTCCTGACTTTC
CDR3: CASRDGTAGANVLTF

size: NA
D: TRBD1
J: TRBJ2-7
V: TRBV10-3
DNA: TGTGCCATCAGTGACCGTGGAACAGGGGGCAGCTCCTACGAGCAGTACTTC
CDR3: CAISDRGTGGSSYEQYF

size: many
D: NA
J: TRBJ1-5
V: TRBV7-2
DNA: TGTGCCAGCAGGGCAGGGGCGATGTGGTCACAGCCCCAGCATTTT
CDR3: CASRAGAMWSQPQHF

size: many
D: TRBD2
J: TRBJ2-1
V: TRBV27
DNA: TGTGCCAGCAGTCCCCTGGCTAGCGGGGTATACAATGAGCAGTTCTTC
CDR3: CASSPLASGVYNEQFF

size: many
D: NA
J: TRBJ1-3
V: TRBV6-2/TRBV6-3
DNA: TGTGCCAGCAGTAACCGACAGGACGTCTCTGGAAACACCATATATTTT
CDR3: CASSNRQDVSGNTIYF

size: many
D: TRBD2
J: TRBJ2-1
V: TRBV2
DNA: TGTGCCAGCAGTGCCCGGAACGGGGGGGATGAGCAGTTCTTC
CDR3: CASSARNGGDEQFF

size: NA
D: NA
J: TRBJ1-2
V: TRBV18
DNA: TGTGCCAGCTCACCAGTCACAGACCCCGGCAATGGCTACACCTTC
CDR3: CASSPVTDPGNGYTF

size: many
D: TRBD2
J: TRBJ2-3
V: TRBV9
DNA: TGTGCCAGCAGCGGGACTAGCGGCGAAGATACGCAGTATTTT
CDR3: CASSGTSGEDTQYF

size: few
D: TRBD1
J: TRBJ2-2
V: TRBV12-3/TRBV12-4
DNA: TGTGCCAGCAGAGACAGGGGGACCGGGGAGCTGTTTTTT
CDR3: CASRDRGTGELFF

size: many
D: NA
J: TRBJ2-5
V: TRBV7-9
DNA: TGTGCCAGCAGCTCCGGGACATACCAAGAGACCCAGTACTTC
CDR3: CASSSGTYQETQYF

size: many
D: TRBD1
J: TRBJ2-3
V: TRBV18
DNA: TGTGCCAGCTCAACAATGACAGGGGAACTCACAGATACGCAGTATTTT
CDR3: CASSTMTGELTDTQYF

size: NA
D: TRBD1
J: TRBJ2-2
V: TRBV10-2
DNA: TGCGCCAGCAGGGACGGACAGGGATCCACCGGGGAGCTGTTTTTT
CDR3: CASRDGQGSTGELFF

size: many
D: NA
J: TRBJ2-7
V: TRBV7-9
DNA: TGTGCCAGCAGCTTAGTTACTCCCGCCTACGAGCAGTACTTC
CDR3: CASSLVTPAYEQYF

size: NA
D: NA
J: TRBJ2-2
V: TRBV6-5
DNA: TGTGCCAGCAGTTACCGAATCGGGAACACCGGGGAGCTGTTTTTT
CDR3: CASSYRIGNTGELFF

size: NA
D: NA
J: TRBJ1-5
V: TRBV5-6
DNA: TGTGCCAGCAGCTTCTCCCGGGGGGTTGGGCAGCCCCAGCATTTT
CDR3: CASSFSRGVGQPQHF

size: many
D: NA
J: TRBJ1-6
V: TRBV12-3/TRBV12-4
DNA: TGTGCCAGCAGTTTGGAATCACCCCTCCACTTT
CDR3: CASSLESPLHF

size: many
D: TRBD2
J: TRBJ2-3
V: TRBV11-2
DNA: TGTGCCAGCAGCCCTCTACGCGGGGGGATGGGCACAGATACGCAGTATTTT
CDR3: CASSPLRGGMGTDTQYF

size: NA
D: NA
J: TRBJ1-1
V: TRBV4-1
DNA: TGCGCCAGCAGCTTCGCCAGGTGGACTGAAGCTTTCTTT
CDR3: CASSFARWTEAFF

size: NA
D: NA
J: TRBJ1-1
V: TRBV20-1
DNA: TGCAGTGCTAGGGAACCCGGACTCAAAGCTTTCTTT
CDR3: CSAREPGLKAFF

size: many
D: TRBD1
J: TRBJ2-5
V: TRBV29-1
DNA: TGCAGCGTCCAGGGGGACCAAGAGACCCAGTACTTC
CDR3: CSVQGDQETQYF

size: many
D: NA
J: TRBJ2-1
V: TRBV7-2
DNA: TGTGCCAGCAGGTTCGGTGGAGCCAATGAGCAGTTCTTC
CDR3: CASRFGGANEQFF